Below are 18 T cell receptor beta chains sequenced from a single sample in a study of blood T cell repertoires in COVID-19. Only in-frame clones appear in the TCRdb table, and some are missing; sequencing was by immunoSEQ multiplex PCR. The sample has 100,000 to 150,000 clones; about 85% are singletons. The sequencing input was peripheral blood. Receptors originate from a woman aged 80 or older with COVID-19, enrolled during active disease.

This clone was observed once. The chain is built from TRBV5-1 and TRBJ2-3; TRBD1 agrees at 10 bases. Trimming took 4 bases from V and 3 from J; bases not matched to a gene: 8. CDR1 is SGHRS, CDR2 YFSETQ, per germline. The CDR3 totals 16 residues. This CDR3 is CASSGTGQGGTDTQYF. The CDR3 DNA reads as TGCGCCAGCAGCGGAACTGGACAGGGGGGAACAGATACGCAGTATTTT.

The rearrangement links TRBV28 to TRBJ1-2; unclear D gene. There are 15 residues in the CDR3. The V end lost 2 bases, the J end lost 2 bases, and 12 bases lay between the germline ends. The V gene's germline CDR1 is MDHEN and CDR2 SYDVKM. CDR3 sequence reads: CASSLKSRRNYGYTF. The CDR3 DNA follows: TGTGCCAGCAGTTTAAAATCGAGGAGAAACTATGGCTACACCTTC.

The CDR3 loop reads CASSLGPNSGNTIYF. CDR3 nucleotides: TGCGCCAGCAGCCTTGGGCCCAACTCTGGAAACACCATATATTTT. The chain uses TRBV5-1 and TRBJ1-3; D not resolved. V was pared by 4 bases and J by 0 bases, with 11 bases between. CDR3 length: 15 amino acids. Per germline, CDR1 SGHRS and CDR2 YFSETQ.

The chain has TRBV7-9 and TRBJ1-2, with D perhaps matching TRBD1 (5 bases). V lost 0 bases and J lost 4, with 15 bases in between. CDR3 length equals 16 residues. Per the germline V gene, CDR1 is SEHNR and CDR2 is FQNEAQ (reference sequence). The CDR3, as DNA: TGTGCCAGCAGCTTAGCGCGCCAGGGACTGTTCTATGGCTACACCTTC. Amino acids: CASSLARQGLFYGYTF.

This CDR3 reads CASSPGGGGAMAFF. As DNA, the CDR3 is TGTGCCAGCTCACCAGGTGGCGGGGGGGCAATGGCTTTCTTT. The rearrangement uses TRBV18 and TRBJ1-1; D possibly corresponds to TRBD1 (6 bases). The CDR3 has 14 amino acids. CDR1 is KGHSH and CDR2 is LQKENI in the germline V gene. V dropped 2 bases and J dropped 11 bases, with 18 bases sitting between them.

This CDR3 reads CASSLGTGTEETQYF. The CDR3 DNA sequence: TGCGCCAGCAGCTTGGGGACAGGGACGGAGGAGACCCAGTACTTC. V is TRBV5-1 and J is TRBJ2-5, with 8 bases that match TRBD1. V trimming: 0 bases; J trimming: 5 bases; junction bases outside the gene matches: 6. The CDR3 consists of 15 residues. Germline V CDR1 and CDR2: SGHRS, YFSETQ.

V gene TRBV11-1 combines with J gene TRBJ1-1; 10 bases fit TRBD1. The CDR3 consists of 16 residues. V lost 5 bases to trimming and J lost 5 bases; unmatched junction nucleotides: 11. Germline V gives CDR1 SGHAT, CDR2 FQDESV (reference sequence). CDR3 sequence reads: CASSPPDRGFRTEAFF. CDR3 DNA: TGTGCCAGCAGCCCGCCGGACAGGGGGTTTCGGACTGAAGCTTTCTTT.

V and J are TRBV9 and TRBJ1-2, with 7 bases lining up with TRBD1. This CDR3 has 13 amino acids. Per the germline V gene, CDR1 is SGDLS and CDR2 is YYNGEE. Losses at the gene ends were 2 bases for V and 8 bases for J; bases not matched to a gene: 6. The CDR3 nucleotides read TGTGCCAGCAGCGTCCAACAGGGGAAAGGCTACACCTTC. This translates into CASSVQQGKGYTF.

This chain links TRBV28 with TRBJ2-3, with TRBD1 matching 7 bases. Trimming at V came to 5 bases and at J to 13 bases, leaving 6 bases not matched to a gene. Germline V CDR1 and CDR2: MDHEN, SYDVKM. The CDR3 has 11 amino acids. The DNA of the CDR3 is TGTGCCAGCAGTGTCGACAGGGCGGAGTATTTT. Protein: CASSVDRAEYF.

The chain joins TRBV6-2 or TRBV6-3 to TRBJ2-7; 9 bases align to TRBD2. V shed 4 bases, J shed 7 bases, and the junction held 14 bases outside the gene matches. The germline V gene has CDR1 MNHEY and CDR2 SVGEGT. This CDR3 has 16 residues. The CDR3 loop reads CASSFSSGRPDGEQYF. DNA for the CDR3: TGTGCCAGCAGTTTTTCCAGCGGGAGGCCGGATGGGGAGCAGTACTTC.

This chain uses TRBV11-1 with TRBJ2-7; weak D call: TRBD1 (6 bases). The CDR3 extends over 13 amino acids. V lost 5 bases and J 0 bases, leaving 8 bases between the germline ends. CDR1 and CDR2 from the germline V gene are SGHAT and FQDESV (reference sequence). The CDR3 spells CASSRQDSYEQYF. CDR3 nucleotides: TGTGCCAGCAGCCGACAGGACTCCTACGAGCAGTACTTC.

V and J are TRBV5-1 and TRBJ2-3, with D possibly matching TRBD1 (6 bases). In germline, CDR1 is SGHRS, CDR2 YFSETQ. This CDR3 has 14 residues. Trimming pared 4 bases from V and 7 bases from J, leaving 16 bases between. The CDR3: CASSIGQSWNTQYF. The CDR3 region has the DNA TGCGCCAGCAGCATAGGACAGTCATGGAATACGCAGTATTTT.

The chain joins TRBV27 to TRBJ1-1; TRBD1 agrees at 8 bases. The CDR3 is 22 amino acids. Trimming removed 4 bases from V and 1 base from J; junction bases left unmatched: 26. Germline values: CDR1 MNHEY, CDR2 SMNVEV (reference sequence). The CDR3 nucleotides are TGTGCCAGCAGTTCGATTAGAGTTGGACAGGGCCGAAACGTTTATGAGAACACTGAAGCTTTCTTT. It specifies CASSSIRVGQGRNVYENTEAFF.

The V and J genes are TRBV11-2 and TRBJ2-7, with D possibly matching TRBD2 (6 bases). Germline CDR1 and CDR2: SGHAT and FQNNGV. There are 15 residues in the CDR3. V shed 5 bases and J shed 6 bases, with 20 bases lying between them. CDR3 sequence reads: CASSPTGGNQGEQYF. CDR3 bases: TGTGCCAGCAGCCCAACCGGCGGGAACCAGGGCGAGCAGTACTTC. Together with reference TRBV11-2 and TRBJ2-7, the CDR3 gives the full variable domain: EAGVAQSPRYKIIEKRQSVAFWCNPISGHATLYWYQQILGQGPKLLIQFQNNGVVDDSQLPKDRFSAERLKGVDSTLKIQPAKLEDSAVYLCASSPTGGNQGEQYFGPGTRLTVT.

This chain joins TRBV29-1 and TRBJ1-5, with 7 bases aligning to TRBD1. The CDR3 has 13 amino acids. Germline CDR1 and CDR2: SQVTM and ANQGSEA. V trimming: 4 bases; J trimming: 5 bases; junction bases outside the gene matches: 5. DNA for the CDR3: TGCAGCGTTGGACAGGGATTGGATCAGCCCCAGCATTTT. Translated, it gives CSVGQGLDQPQHF.

This clone was seen only a few times. The chain is built from TRBV5-1 and TRBJ2-1, with 10 bases that match TRBD2. In germline, CDR1 is SGHRS, CDR2 YFSETQ. There are 14 residues in the CDR3. V trimming: 2 bases; J trimming: 12 bases; junction bases outside the gene matches: 8. The CDR3 spells CASSLAGGPVAQFF. CDR3 in DNA: TGCGCCAGCAGCTTAGCGGGAGGGCCAGTTGCGCAGTTCTTC.

The chain joins TRBV9 to TRBJ2-3; weak D call: TRBD2 (6 bases). This CDR3 region has 15 residues. With 4 bases removed from V and 3 bases from J, the gap between germline ends came to 15 bases. Germline CDR1 reads SGDLS; CDR2 reads YYNGEE. CDR3 region: CASSSLGLRTDTQYF. The CDR3 nucleotides are TGTGCCAGCAGCTCCTTGGGACTTCGGACAGATACGCAGTATTTT.

The rearrangement joins TRBV15 to TRBJ2-1; D perhaps matches TRBD1 (5 bases). Germline V gene data show CDR1 as LNHNV and CDR2 as YYDKDF (reference sequence). The CDR3 runs 15 residues. V was shortened by 0 bases and J by 7 bases, with 13 bases between the two germline ends. Here the CDR3 reads CATSREQASANEQFF. The DNA of the CDR3 is TGTGCCACCAGCAGAGAACAGGCGAGTGCAAATGAGCAGTTCTTC.